The TCR beta chain under discussion was sequenced for a study of T-cell reconstitution after alpha-beta-depleted transplantation in children. General study points: Roughly two months post-transplant, alpha-beta T cells reportedly originated from several hundred graft clones that had expanded. There were some patients whose high TCRbeta diversity at day 60 came from surviving recipient T cells and thymic progenitors. Hyperexpanded clones declined; after one year, newly produced T cells mostly supplied diversity.

This clonotype was counted many times. The antigen is undetermined. The TCRbeta library was prepared with unique molecular identifiers. TCRdb re-called the PCR reads with MiXCR, one entry per CDR3 protein. The data show hundreds of thousands of distinct CDR3 sequences, 6.5% to 10% seen once. The CDR3 consists of 14 residues. After removal of 7 bases from V and 0 bases from J, the junction contained 4 bases not matched to a gene. The germline CDR1 and CDR2 sequences are KGHSH and LQKENI. This specimen consisted of PBMCs, mostly from graft donor cells, obtained 180 days after TCRalphabeta/CD19-depleted stem cell transplant. The clonotype comes from a male patient aged 10 to 17 who had a stem cell transplant for acute lymphoblastic leukemia, so the T cells may come from the graft donor. This chain connects TRBV18 to TRBJ2-7; 9 bases map to TRBD2. This chain's CDR3 is CASFSGRPSYEQYF. The CDR3 region has the DNA TGTGCCAGCTTTAGCGGGAGACCCTCCTACGAGCAGTACTTC.